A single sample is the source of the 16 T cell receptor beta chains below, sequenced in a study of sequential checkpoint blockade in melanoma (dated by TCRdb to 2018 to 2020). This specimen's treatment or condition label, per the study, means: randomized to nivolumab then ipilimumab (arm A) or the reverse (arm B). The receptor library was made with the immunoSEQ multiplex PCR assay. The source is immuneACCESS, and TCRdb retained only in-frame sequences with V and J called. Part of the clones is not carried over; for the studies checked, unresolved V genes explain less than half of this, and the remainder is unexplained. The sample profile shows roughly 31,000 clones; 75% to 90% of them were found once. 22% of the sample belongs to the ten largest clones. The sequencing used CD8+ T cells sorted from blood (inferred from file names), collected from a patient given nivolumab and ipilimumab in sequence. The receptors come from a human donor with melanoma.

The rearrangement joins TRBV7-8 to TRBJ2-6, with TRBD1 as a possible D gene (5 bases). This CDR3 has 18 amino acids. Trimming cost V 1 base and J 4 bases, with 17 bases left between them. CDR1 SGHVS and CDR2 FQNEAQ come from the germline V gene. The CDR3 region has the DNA TGTGCCAGCAGCTTAGGCCCAGGGCCCCCTGTGGGGGCCAACGTCCTGACTTTC. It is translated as CASSLGPGPPVGANVLTF.

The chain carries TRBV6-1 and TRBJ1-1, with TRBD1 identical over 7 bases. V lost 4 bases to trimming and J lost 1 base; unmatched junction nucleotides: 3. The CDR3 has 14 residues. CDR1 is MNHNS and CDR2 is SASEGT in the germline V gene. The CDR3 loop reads CASSVGTENTEAFF. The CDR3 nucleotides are TGTGCCAGCAGTGTCGGGACAGAGAACACTGAAGCTTTCTTT.

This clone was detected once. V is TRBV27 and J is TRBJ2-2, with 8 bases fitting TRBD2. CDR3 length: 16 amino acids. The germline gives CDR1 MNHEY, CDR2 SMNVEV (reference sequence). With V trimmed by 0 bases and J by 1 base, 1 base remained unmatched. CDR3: CASSLSAGENTGELFF. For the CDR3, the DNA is TGTGCCAGCAGTTTATCAGCGGGGGAGAACACCGGGGAGCTGTTTTTT.

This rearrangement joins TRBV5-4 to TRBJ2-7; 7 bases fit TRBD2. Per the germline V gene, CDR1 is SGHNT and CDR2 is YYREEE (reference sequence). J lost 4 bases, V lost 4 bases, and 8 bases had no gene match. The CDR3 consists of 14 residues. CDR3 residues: CASSPFAGEYEQYF. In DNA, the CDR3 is TGTGCCAGCAGCCCGTTCGCGGGAGAGTACGAGCAGTACTTC.

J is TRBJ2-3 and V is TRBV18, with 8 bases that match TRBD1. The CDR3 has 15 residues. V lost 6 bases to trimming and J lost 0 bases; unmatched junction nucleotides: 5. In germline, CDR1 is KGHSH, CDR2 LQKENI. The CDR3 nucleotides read TGTGCCAGCTCCACCAGGGACAGGAGCACAGATACGCAGTATTTT. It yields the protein CASSTRDRSTDTQYF.

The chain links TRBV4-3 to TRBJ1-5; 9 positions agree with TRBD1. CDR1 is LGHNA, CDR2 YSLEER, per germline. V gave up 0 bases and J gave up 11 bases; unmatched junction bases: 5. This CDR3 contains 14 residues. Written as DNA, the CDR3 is TGCGCCAGCAGCCAAGATGGACAGGGGTCGGCCCAGCATTTT. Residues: CASSQDGQGSAQHF.

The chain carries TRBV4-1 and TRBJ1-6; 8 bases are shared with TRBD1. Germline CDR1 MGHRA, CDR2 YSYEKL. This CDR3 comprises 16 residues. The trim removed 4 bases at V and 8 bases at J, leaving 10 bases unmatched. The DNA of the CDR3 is TGCGCCAGCAGCCTAAAAAGCGGGGACAGGTATTCACCCCTCCACTTT. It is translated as CASSLKSGDRYSPLHF.

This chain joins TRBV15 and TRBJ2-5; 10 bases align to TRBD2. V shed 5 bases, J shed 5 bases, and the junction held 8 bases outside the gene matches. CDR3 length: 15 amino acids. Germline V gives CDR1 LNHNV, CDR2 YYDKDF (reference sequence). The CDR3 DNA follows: TGTGCCACCAGCTCCAGCGGGGGGGCCTTGGAGACCCAGTACTTC. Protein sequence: CATSSSGGALETQYF.

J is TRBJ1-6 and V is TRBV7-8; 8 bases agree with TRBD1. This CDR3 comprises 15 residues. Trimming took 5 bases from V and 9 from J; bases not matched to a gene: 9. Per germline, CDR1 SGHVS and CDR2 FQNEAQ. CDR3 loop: CASSMRQGRVSPLHF. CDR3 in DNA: TGTGCCAGCAGCATGAGACAGGGGCGGGTTTCACCCCTCCACTTT.

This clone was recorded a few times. CDR3 nucleotide sequence: TGCAGCGTTGATCGACAGGGGCTCTCTGAGACCCAGTACTTC. Protein sequence: CSVDRQGLSETQYF. The chain joins TRBV29-1 to TRBJ2-5, with 8 positions matching TRBD1. The ends lost 3 bases at V and 5 bases at J; junction bases unmatched: 8. Germline V gene sequence: CDR1 SQVTM, CDR2 ANQGSEA. The length of the CDR3 is 14 residues. Using reference TRBV29-1 and TRBJ2-5 for the parts outside the CDR3, the full variable domain is SAVISQKPSRDICQRGTSLTIQCQVDSQVTMMFWYRQQPGQSLTLIATANQGSEATYESGFVIDKFPISRPNLTFSTLTVSNMSPEDSSIYLCSVDRQGLSETQYFGPGTRLLVL.

DNA for the CDR3: TGTGCCAGCAGCAAAAGGACAGCCCGCACAGATACGCAGTATTTT. Encoded protein: CASSKRTARTDTQYF. The rearrangement joins TRBV7-9 to TRBJ2-3; a weak D match, TRBD1 (6 bases). The CDR3 extends over 15 amino acids. Per the germline V gene, CDR1 is SEHNR and CDR2 is FQNEAQ (reference sequence). V shed 5 bases and J shed 1 base, with 13 bases lying between them.

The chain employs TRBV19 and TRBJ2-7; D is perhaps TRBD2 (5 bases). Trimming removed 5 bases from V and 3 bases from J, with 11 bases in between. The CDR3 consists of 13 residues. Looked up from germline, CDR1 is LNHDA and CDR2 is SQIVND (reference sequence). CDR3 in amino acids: CASSPGLNYEQYF. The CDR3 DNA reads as TGTGCCAGTAGTCCCGGACTGAACTACGAGCAGTACTTC.

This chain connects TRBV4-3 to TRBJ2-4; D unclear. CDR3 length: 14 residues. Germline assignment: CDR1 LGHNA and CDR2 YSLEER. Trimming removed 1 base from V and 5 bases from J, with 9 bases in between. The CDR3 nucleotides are TGCGCCAGCAGCCAAGGCTCCGAGGAAAACATTCAGTACTTC. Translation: CASSQGSEENIQYF.

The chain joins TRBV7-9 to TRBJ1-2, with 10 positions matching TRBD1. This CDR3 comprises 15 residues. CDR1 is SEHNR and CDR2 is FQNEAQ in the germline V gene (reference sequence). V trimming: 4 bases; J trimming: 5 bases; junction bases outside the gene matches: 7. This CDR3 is CASSSTGGRVYGYTF. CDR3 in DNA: TGTGCCAGCAGCTCGACAGGGGGCAGGGTGTATGGCTACACCTTC.

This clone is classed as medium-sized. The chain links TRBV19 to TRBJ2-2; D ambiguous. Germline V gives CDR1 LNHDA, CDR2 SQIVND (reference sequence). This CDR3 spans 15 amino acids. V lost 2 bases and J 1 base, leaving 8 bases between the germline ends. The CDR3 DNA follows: TGTGCCAGTAGTATATTCCTCGGGAACACCGGGGAGCTGTTTTTT. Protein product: CASSIFLGNTGELFF.

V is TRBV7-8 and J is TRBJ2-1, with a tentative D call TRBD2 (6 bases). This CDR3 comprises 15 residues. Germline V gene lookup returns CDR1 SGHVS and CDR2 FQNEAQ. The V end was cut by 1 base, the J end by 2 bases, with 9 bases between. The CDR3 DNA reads TGTGCCAGCAGCTTAGAGCGGGTAGCCTACAATGAGCAGTTCTTC. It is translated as CASSLERVAYNEQFF. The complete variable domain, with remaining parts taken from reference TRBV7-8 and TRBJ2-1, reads GAGVSQSPRYKVAKRGQDVALRCDPISGHVSLFWYQQALGQGPEFLTYFQNEAQLDKSGLPSDRFFAERPEGSVSTLKIQRTQQEDSAVYLCASSLERVAYNEQFFGPGTRLTVL.